A single TCR beta chain is shown here with its context. The CDR3 runs 14 residues. V was pared by 3 bases and J by 7 bases, with 13 bases between. Germline assignment: CDR1 LGHNA and CDR2 YNFKEQ. This sample is part of a study of blood T cell repertoires in COVID-19. Turning to the study itself: From T cells, B-cell-depleted T cells, or PBMCs came the material, which was cDNA or gDNA.

Profiling relied on immunoSEQ multiplex PCR, and the TCRdb table lists in-frame clones only, not all of them. The table lists a few hundred thousand clones, just under 90% of them singletons, with less than 2% in the top ten. Participants spanned ages about 18 to 95 years and resided in some 22 US areas. Assignment of participants to cohorts was predicated upon participant-reported clinical history. All recovered Cohort 3 donors got two negative PCRs, got clearance, or saw symptom resolution. The chain joins TRBV4-2 to TRBJ1-5; D is unclear. Sequencing input: PBMCs or T cells enriched from blood (not recorded which). The sequence came from a woman aged 30 to 39 who had recovered from COVID-19. CDR3 sequence reads: CASSHLSDTQPQHF. The CDR3 DNA sequence: TGTGCCAGCAGCCATCTGTCCGACACCCAGCCCCAGCATTTT.